The clone carrying this T cell receptor (beta chain) was seen many times. No antigen is known for it. The record originates from a study of beta chain features in type 1 diabetes. About the research overall: Cell yields, age and gender were similar between patients and healthy donors.

The entirety of the isolated RNA underwent reverse transcription, so expressed TCRB transcripts were sequenced. Assay: immunoSEQ multiplex PCR; the TCRdb copy retains only in-frame clones and omits some. Counted here are around 150,000 clones, 7% to 9.5% occurring once; the ten biggest clones make up roughly 0.7%. The V end lost 2 bases, the J end lost 0 bases, and 5 bases lay between the germline ends. The CDR3 has 14 amino acids. From germline, CDR1 is MNHEY and CDR2 SVGAGI. Study observations and caveats: Moderate but significant shortening of TCRB CDR3s was recorded in all four CD4+ subsets from Type 1 diabetes patients. Small HLA sub-analyses could not settle whether HLA shapes TCRB rearrangement.

The sequenced material came from central memory CD4+ T cells from blood. The chain carries TRBV6-5 and TRBJ2-1, with D unclear. This sequence originates from a woman in her 30s with type 1 diabetes. CDR3: CASSYAVSYNEQFF. CDR3 bases: TGTGCCAGCAGTTACGCGGTCTCCTACAATGAGCAGTTCTTC.